This T cell receptor (beta chain) was retrieved from a study of cytomegalovirus exposure and HLA in healthy donors. Turning to the study itself: When 350 to 500 donors were genotyped, roughly 82% of them were found to fall in the Caucasian-associated ancestry cluster. Study results and limitations: There were some public TCRs occurring in many donors, but most TCR sequences were rare. With further analysis later on, most CMV-associated TCR beta chains appeared HLA-restricted.

CDR3 size: 15 residues. Losses at the gene ends were 5 bases for V and 3 bases for J; bases not matched to a gene: 5. Germline-derived CDR1 and CDR2 are MNHEY and SMNVEV (reference sequence). This clone has only one observation. No antigen is known for it. Primers: 60 Vbeta forward and 13 Jbeta reverse. Repertoires were generated with immunoSEQ multiplex PCR, while TCRdb's copy carries only in-frame clones and drops some. The sample contains roughly 200,000 clones, just under 80% of which appear only once. The sample was PBMCs. The V and J genes are TRBV27 and TRBJ2-2, with TRBD1 matching 8 bases. This clonotype was sampled from a female donor in good health and CMV-seronegative. CDR3 nucleotides: TGTGCCAGCAGTCCCAGACAGGGGCACACCGGGGAGCTGTTTTTT. It encodes CASSPRQGHTGELFF.